The clone carrying this TCR beta chain has a single count. Germline lookup yields CDR1 GTSNPN and CDR2 SVGIG (reference sequence). The CDR3 sequence is 13 residues long. V trimming: 3 bases; J trimming: 8 bases; junction bases outside the gene matches: 7. The data were obtained in a study of blood T cell repertoires in COVID-19. Study details: PBMCs, B-cell-depleted T cells, or T cells provided the cDNA or gDNA that made up the material.

In terms of age and location, participants ranged from about 18 to 100 years and lived in 24 US areas. For recovered donors of Cohort 3, there were two negative PCRs, clearance, or symptom resolution. As handled by the study authors: It was from reference gene primer amplification that nucleated cell counts were estimated. The table came from immunoSEQ multiplex PCR; TCRdb's copy has only in-frame clones and leaves some out. For V, J and clone size, that table is used; D and trimming come from the DNA. The sample consists of more than 300,000 clones, roughly nine tenths of them appearing once. Sequencing used PBMCs or T cells enriched from blood (not recorded which). The receptor comes from a woman in her twenties or thirties who had recovered from COVID-19. This rearrangement joins TRBV30 to TRBJ1-1, with 9 bases that match TRBD1. The CDR3 is CAWRIGTGMEAFF. The CDR3 DNA follows: TGTGCCTGGAGGATCGGGACAGGGATGGAAGCTTTCTTT.